A single sample gave rise to the 15 T cell receptor beta chains below, sequenced in a study of blood T cells in healthy people across ages. Primed by a sample-barcoded 5' primer and a J-beta primer mix, a second PCR proceeded for roughly 6 to 12 cycles. A single record per CDR3 protein comes from TCRdb applying MiXCR to the 5' RACE reads. The sample holds 1.5 million to 2 million distinct CDR3 sequences, just under 50% seen once. The sequencing input was blood. The source is a woman aged 35 to 49 in good health.

This clonotype was seen repeatedly, ten times or more. The gene calls are TRBV9 and TRBJ2-7; 9 bases align to TRBD2. This CDR3 spans 16 amino acids. In germline, CDR1 is SGDLS, CDR2 YYNGEE. J was trimmed by 1 base and V by 3 bases; bases with no gene match: 8. This chain's CDR3 is CASSEGLAVGSYEQYF. The CDR3 coding sequence is TGTGCCAGCAGCGAGGGACTAGCCGTCGGGTCCTACGAGCAGTACTTC.

This clonotype was seen a single time. This chain connects TRBV10-3 to TRBJ2-7, with TRBD2 identical over 12 bases. The CDR3 sequence is 14 residues long. The trim removed 7 bases at V and 5 bases at J, leaving 6 bases unmatched. The germline gives CDR1 ENHRY, CDR2 SYGVKD. The CDR3 DNA is TGTGCCATCAACAAACTAGCGGGGGGCGACGAGCAGTACTTC. As protein: CAINKLAGGDEQYF.

This chain joins TRBV7-7 and TRBJ2-5; D perhaps matches TRBD1 (7 bases). CDR1 SSHAT and CDR2 FNYEAQ come from the germline V gene (reference sequence). CDR3 size: 13 residues. This CDR3 reads CASGFRTGMEQYF. The CDR3 nucleotides are TGTGCTAGCGGCTTCCGGACAGGCATGGAGCAGTACTTC.

In its sample, this clonotype was seen a few times. This chain joins TRBV7-2 and TRBJ2-4; 11 nucleotides align to TRBD2. The DNA end lines up better with TRBJ2-7; the J call may be wrong. The germline V gene encodes CDR1 SGHTA and CDR2 FQGNSA. This CDR3 region has 17 residues. CDR3: CASSPRILAGADYEQYF. The CDR3 region has the DNA TGTGCCAGCAGCCCCCGGATACTAGCGGGGGCCGACTACGAGCAGTACTTC.

This clonotype showed up many times. The genes are TRBV12-3 or TRBV12-4 and TRBJ1-5, with D uncertain. CDR3 size: 13 residues. V was trimmed by 4 bases and J by 1 base, leaving 5 bases between them. The CDR3 nucleotides are TGTGCCAGCAGTTCCGGGAGCAATCAGCCCCAGCATTTT. It specifies CASSSGSNQPQHF.

This sequence joins TRBV6-2 or TRBV6-3 and TRBJ2-5; tentatively, D is TRBD2 (6 bases). The J call is in doubt because the DNA end fits TRBJ2-7 better. This CDR3 is 13 amino acids long. Germline V lookup: CDR1 MNHEY, CDR2 SVGEGT. The CDR3 bases are TGTGCCAGCAGTTGGGGGGTGTACTACGAGCAGTACTTC. Protein: CASSWGVYYEQYF.

A few counts support this clonotype. The chain recombines TRBV13 with TRBJ1-2; D might be TRBD1 (5 bases). The CDR3 loop spans 15 amino acids. Trimming removed 5 bases from V and 0 bases from J, with 13 bases in between. The germline V gene encodes CDR1 PRHDT and CDR2 FYEKMQ (reference sequence). CDR3 region: CASSVGTRANYGYTF. CDR3 bases: TGTGCCAGCAGCGTTGGGACGAGAGCTAACTATGGCTACACCTTC. Supplemented by reference TRBV13 and TRBJ1-2, the full variable domain reads AAGVIQSPRHLIKEKRETATLKCYPIPRHDTVYWYQQGPGQDPQFLISFYEKMQSDKGSIPDRFSAQQFSDYHSELNMSSLELGDSALYFCASSVGTRANYGYTFGSGTRLTVV.

The chain couples TRBV20-1 to TRBJ2-7; D perhaps matches TRBD1 (5 bases). The CDR3 runs to 14 residues. The V end was cut by 1 base, the J end by 1 base, with 11 bases between. CDR1 is DFQATT, CDR2 SNEGSKA, per germline (reference sequence). This CDR3 is CSARGARQSYEQYF. The CDR3 bases are TGCAGTGCTAGAGGGGCAAGACAGTCCTACGAGCAGTACTTC.

V gene TRBV7-2 combines with J gene TRBJ2-5; 7 nucleotides match TRBD1. J lost 4 bases, V lost 5 bases, and 4 bases had no gene match. The CDR3 length is 13 residues. Germline CDR1 and CDR2: SGHTA and FQGNSA. The CDR3 DNA reads as TGTGCCAGCAGCATCCGACAGGGAGAGACCCAGTACTTC. This codes for CASSIRQGETQYF. Combining the CDR3 with reference TRBV7-2 and TRBJ2-5 gives the whole variable domain GAGVSQSPSNKVTEKGKDVELRCDPISGHTALYWYRQSLGQGLEFLIYFQGNSAPDKSGLPSDRFSAERTGGSVSTLTIQRTQQEDSAVYLCASSIRQGETQYFGPGTRLLVL.

The chain has TRBV2 and TRBJ1-2; no clear D gene. CDR3 length equals 14 residues. Germline-derived CDR1 and CDR2 are SNHLY and FYNNEI. The ends were cut back, 3 bases at V and 3 bases at J, with 11 bases in the middle. The chain's CDR3 is CASSEGTVDYGYTF. CDR3 nucleotides: TGTGCCAGCAGTGAGGGAACAGTTGACTATGGCTACACCTTC.

The rearrangement uses TRBV28 and TRBJ2-1, with D possibly being TRBD2 (7 bases). V lost 8 bases and J lost 3, with 14 bases in between. The CDR3 sequence is 14 residues long. CDR1 and CDR2 (germline): MDHEN, SYDVKM. As DNA, the CDR3 is TGTGCCAGCCGGGGGGCGGGACGCTACAATGAGCAGTTCTTC. It specifies CASRGAGRYNEQFF.

The chain links TRBV6-1 to TRBJ1-1; no reliable D call. With 6 bases removed from V and 4 bases from J, the gap between germline ends came to 6 bases. The CDR3 spans 11 residues. Germline V gives CDR1 MNHNS, CDR2 SASEGT. The CDR3 region has the DNA TGTGCCAGCAGAGACACCACTGAAGCTTTCTTT. This gives the protein CASRDTTEAFF.

This chain joins TRBV20-1 and TRBJ2-7, with D possibly being TRBD1 (7 bases). This CDR3 contains 12 residues. Between the trimmed V and J ends, which lost 4 bases and 6 bases, there was a span of 13 bases. Germline loops: CDR1 DFQATT, CDR2 SNEGSKA (reference sequence). CDR3: CSATQGGIEQYF. The DNA of the CDR3 is TGCAGTGCTACTCAGGGGGGTATCGAGCAGTACTTC.

The rearrangement uses TRBV11-2 and TRBJ1-4; 7 positions agree with TRBD1. CDR1 SGHAT and CDR2 FQNNGV come from the germline V gene. Trimming at V came to 5 bases and at J to 4 bases, leaving 10 bases not matched to a gene. The CDR3 totals 16 residues. In DNA form, the CDR3 reads TGTGCCAGCAGCCTCTACCGGACAGGACTTAATGAAAAACTGTTTTTT. This encodes CASSLYRTGLNEKLFF.

The V gene is TRBV28, the J gene TRBJ2-5; 12 nucleotides line up with TRBD1. The J call may not be correct, given that the DNA end is closer to TRBJ2-7. The CDR3 loop spans 16 amino acids. CDR1 and CDR2 from the germline V gene are MDHEN and SYDVKM. The CDR3 nucleotides read TGTGCCAGCAGATATTCATCCGGGACAGGGGGCAACGAGCAGTACTTC. Protein product: CASRYSSGTGGNEQYF.